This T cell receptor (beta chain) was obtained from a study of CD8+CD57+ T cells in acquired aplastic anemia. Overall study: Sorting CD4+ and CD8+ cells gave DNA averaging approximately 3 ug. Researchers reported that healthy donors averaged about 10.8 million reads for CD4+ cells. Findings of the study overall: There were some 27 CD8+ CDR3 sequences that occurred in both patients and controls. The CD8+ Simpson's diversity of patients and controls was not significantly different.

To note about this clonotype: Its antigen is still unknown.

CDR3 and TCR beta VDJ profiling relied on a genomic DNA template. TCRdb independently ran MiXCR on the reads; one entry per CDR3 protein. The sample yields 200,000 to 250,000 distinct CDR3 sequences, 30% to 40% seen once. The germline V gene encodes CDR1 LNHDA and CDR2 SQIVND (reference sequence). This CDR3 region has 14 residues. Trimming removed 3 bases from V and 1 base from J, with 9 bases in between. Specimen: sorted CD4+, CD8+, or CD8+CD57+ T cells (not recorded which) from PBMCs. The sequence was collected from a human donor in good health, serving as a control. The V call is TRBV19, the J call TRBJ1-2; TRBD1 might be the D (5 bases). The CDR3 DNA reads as TGTGCCAGTAGTATTATTGACAGTAACTATGGCTACACCTTC. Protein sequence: CASSIIDSNYGYTF.